Listed below are T cell receptor beta chains from one sample, sequenced in a study of cytomegalovirus exposure and HLA in healthy donors. Repertoires were generated with immunoSEQ multiplex PCR, while TCRdb's copy carries only in-frame clones and drops some. The sample includes some 140,000 clones, 84% seen only once; the top ten take 1.4%. Input material: PBMCs. The receptors stem from a woman in her 30s in good health and CMV-seronegative. CDR3s include the opening cysteine and the closing phenylalanine or tryptophan. D genes are given only for firm matches. A clone size is listed for some rows: how often the clone was seen (once, few, many), or a class if it is expanded.

TRBD1 TRBJ2-3 TRBV4-1 - CASSLGTGRVDTQYF TGCGCCAGCAGCCTCGGGACAGGGAGGGTAGATACGCAGTATTTT
TRBD1 TRBJ2-7 TRBV7-9 - CASSLAGTGTIQYF TGTGCCAGCAGCTTAGCCGGGACAGGAACCATCCAGTACTTC
TRBD1 TRBJ2-5 TRBV5-1 - CASSAGTGGSKETQYF TGCGCCAGCAGTGCCGGGACAGGGGGTTCGAAAGAGACCCAGTACTTC
- TRBJ2-6 TRBV28 - CASGQGSSGANVLTF TGTGCCAGCGGCCAGGGGTCCTCTGGGGCCAACGTCCTGACTTTC
TRBD2 TRBJ2-3 TRBV4-3 once CAASRTSGTDTQYF TGCGCCGCGAGCAGGACTAGCGGCACAGATACGCAGTATTTT
TRBD1 TRBJ1-1 TRBV6-5 - CASTRQGGTEAFF TGTGCCAGCACAAGACAGGGAGGCACTGAAGCTTTCTTT
TRBD1 TRBJ2-5 TRBV5-1 - CASSLAPGQGAGKTQYF TGCGCCAGCAGCTTGGCCCCGGGACAGGGGGCAGGGAAGACCCAGTACTTC
TRBD1 TRBJ2-7 TRBV5-4 few CASSVDRGYEQYF TGTGCCAGCAGCGTCGACAGGGGTTACGAGCAGTACTTC
- TRBJ2-5 TRBV18 - CASSSDRQETQYF TGTGCCAGCTCGTCGGACAGACAAGAGACCCAGTACTTC
TRBD2 TRBJ2-7 TRBV9 many CASSVGLVQTYEQYF TGTGCCAGCAGCGTGGGACTAGTGCAAACCTACGAGCAGTACTTC
- TRBJ2-7 TRBV4-1 - CASSQDPGGSREQYF TGCGCCAGCAGCCAAGATCCTGGGGGCTCACGCGAGCAGTACTTC
TRBD2 TRBJ2-7 TRBV7-9 - CASTLLAGGLEEQYF TGTGCCAGCACATTACTAGCGGGGGGGCTTGAGGAGCAGTACTTC
- TRBJ2-3 TRBV4-2 - CASSQDRYSSGHTDTQYF TGTGCCAGCAGCCAAGATAGGTATTCAAGCGGCCACACAGATACGCAGTATTTT
TRBD1 TRBJ2-7 TRBV6-5 once CASSYRDRVPYEQYF TGTGCCAGCAGTTACCGGGACAGGGTCCCCTACGAGCAGTACTTC
- TRBJ2-7 TRBV7-6 - CASSLGSGWSYEQYF TGTGCCAGCAGCTTAGGGTCAGGGTGGTCCTACGAGCAGTACTTC
- TRBJ1-1 TRBV7-9 - CASSFGDTEAFF TGTGCCAGCAGCTTCGGGGACACCGAAGCTTTCTTT
TRBD1 TRBJ1-4 TRBV27 - CASSLGDSNEKLFF TGTGCCAGCAGTTTAGGGGACAGCAATGAAAAACTGTTTTTT
TRBD1 TRBJ1-1 TRBV10-3 - CAISELEGAGTEAFF TGTGCCATCAGTGAGCTGGAGGGGGCCGGAACTGAAGCTTTCTTT
TRBD1 TRBJ2-3 TRBV5-1 - CASSLQTGATDTQYF TGCGCCAGCAGCTTACAGACAGGGGCCACAGATACGCAGTATTTT
TRBD1 TRBJ2-5 TRBV7-8 - CASGRDRGTAQYF TGTGCCAGCGGGCGGGACAGGGGCACTGCCCAGTACTTC
TRBD2 TRBJ2-3 TRBV9 - CASSVSGTSGRRTDTQYF TGTGCCAGCAGCGTGAGTGGGACTAGCGGGCGCCGCACAGATACGCAGTATTTT
TRBD1 TRBJ1-2 TRBV5-1 many CASSQAGTGEGYTF TGCGCCAGCAGCCAGGCCGGGACAGGGGAGGGCTACACCTTC
- TRBJ1-1 TRBV5-4 once CASSLGVMNTEAFF TGTGCCAGCAGCTTAGGGGTGATGAACACTGAAGCTTTCTTT
TRBD1 TRBJ1-1 TRBV5-1 once CASSPDRARTEAFF TGCGCCAGCAGCCCGGACAGGGCCCGGACTGAAGCTTTCTTT
TRBD2 TRBJ2-5 TRBV5-1 - CASSLLGTGRETQYF TGCGCCAGCAGCTTGTTGGGGACCGGGAGGGAGACCCAGTACTTC
TRBD1 TRBJ2-7 TRBV2 - CASSGPGQSPYEQYF TGTGCCAGCAGTGGCCCGGGACAGAGCCCCTACGAGCAGTACTTC
TRBD1 TRBJ1-1 TRBV5-4 - CASSLDRGPAFF TGTGCCAGCAGCTTGGACAGGGGGCCGGCTTTCTTT
TRBD1 TRBJ2-7 TRBV5-4 - CASSKGGQGVGYEQYF TGTGCCAGCTCGAAGGGTGGACAGGGTGTAGGCTACGAGCAGTACTTC
TRBD1 TRBJ1-3 TRBV7-6 - CASSLDLAGTDYTIYF TGTGCCAGCAGCTTAGACCTTGCCGGGACAGATTACACCATATATTTT
- TRBJ2-5 TRBV6-5 - CASSYSQGETQYF TGTGCCAGCAGTTACTCCCAGGGGGAGACCCAGTACTTC
TRBD1 TRBJ1-1 TRBV4-3 - CASSQDVAGGTEAFF TGCGCCAGCAGCCAAGATGTGGCAGGGGGCACTGAAGCTTTCTTT
TRBD1 TRBJ2-7 TRBV4-1 - CASSLLGQGGGYEQYF TGCGCCAGCAGCCTCCTAGGACAGGGAGGTGGGTACGAGCAGTACTTC
- TRBJ2-3 TRBV6-1 - CASSERYLDTQYF TGTGCCAGCAGTGAACGGTACCTAGATACGCAGTATTTT
TRBD2 TRBJ2-5 TRBV4-1 - CASSHTSGRGETQYF TGCGCCAGCAGCCACACTAGCGGCCGTGGGGAGACCCAGTACTTC